This T cell receptor beta chain was recovered during a study of CD8+CD57+ T cells in acquired aplastic anemia. Genomic DNA served as template for TCR beta VDJ and CDR3 profiling. TCRdb re-called the reads through MiXCR, storing one row per CDR3 protein. The data contain 180,000 or so distinct CDR3 sequences, about 60% of them seen just once; the ten biggest clones take up approximately 42%. Patients selected for sequencing had displayed CD8+CD57+ cell expansion by flow cytometry. Trimming took off 6 bases at V and 10 bases at J, with 19 bases between the two ends. This CDR3 contains 14 residues. Germline V gives CDR1 SNHLY, CDR2 FYNNEI.

The chain carries TRBV2 and TRBJ2-1; the D gene is possibly TRBD1 (6 bases). The material sequenced was sorted CD4+, CD8+, or CD8+CD57+ T cells (not recorded which) from PBMCs. The sequence derives from a human donor with aplastic anemia. The CDR3 DNA is TGTGCCAGCAGCCCAGACAGGTCCAGCCTGGAGCAGTTCTTC. Its translation is CASSPDRSSLEQFF.